This T cell receptor beta chain was captured by sequencing in a study of blood T cell repertoires in COVID-19. Clinical histories supplied by participants themselves formed the basis of cohort assignment. Some clones are missing from TCRdb's copy, which holds only in-frame ones; the method was immunoSEQ multiplex PCR. The data hold about 280,000 clones, with roughly 88% observed a single time. The clonotype originates from a woman in her twenties or thirties who had recovered from COVID-19. Material: PBMCs or T cells enriched from blood (not recorded which).

The CDR3 DNA reads as TGTGCAAGTCGCCTCGGCCCTCCGGAGTGTGAAGCTTTCTTT. This translates into CASRLGPPECEAFF. The V and J genes are TRBV12-2 and TRBJ1-1. TRBV12-2 is reported as a pseudogene. This CDR3 has 14 residues.